A selection of T cell receptor beta chains follows, all from one sample in a study of cytomegalovirus exposure and HLA in healthy donors. Sequenced by immunoSEQ multiplex PCR; TCRdb stores in-frame clones only, minus some. The table lists roughly 100,000 clones, approximately 80% of them singletons. Sequencing was done on a sample of PBMCs. These receptors were taken from a man in his fifties in good health and CMV-seronegative. Both conserved end residues are part of each CDR3. Fields, in order: V gene, D gene, J gene, clone size, CDR3 protein, CDR3 DNA. D genes are given only for firm matches. Clone size is stated in some rows and not others, as once, few, many or a class when expanded.

v_gene: TRBV27; d_gene: TRBD2; j_gene: TRBJ2-7; abundance: NA; CDR3aa: CASSGGTSGAYYEQYF; CDR3nt: TGTGCCAGCAGTGGGGGGACTAGCGGGGCATATTACGAGCAGTACTTC
v_gene: TRBV2; d_gene: NA; j_gene: TRBJ2-2; abundance: NA; CDR3aa: CASSVQGSGGELFF; CDR3nt: TGTGCCAGCAGTGTCCAGGGATCGGGCGGGGAGCTGTTTTTT
v_gene: TRBV7-7; d_gene: TRBD2; j_gene: TRBJ2-1; abundance: few; CDR3aa: CASSRGLAGNNEQFF; CDR3nt: TGTGCTAGCAGCAGGGGACTAGCGGGAAACAATGAGCAGTTCTTC
v_gene: TRBV27; d_gene: TRBD2; j_gene: TRBJ2-1; abundance: NA; CDR3aa: CASSSGTSGNEQFF; CDR3nt: TGTGCCAGCAGTTCCGGGACTAGCGGCAATGAGCAGTTCTTC
v_gene: TRBV29-1; d_gene: NA; j_gene: TRBJ2-2; abundance: NA; CDR3aa: CSVEEGRRAGELFF; CDR3nt: TGCAGCGTTGAAGAGGGCAGGAGGGCCGGGGAGCTGTTTTTT
v_gene: TRBV11-2; d_gene: NA; j_gene: TRBJ2-1; abundance: NA; CDR3aa: CASSLDRGDSQFF; CDR3nt: TGTGCCAGCAGCTTAGACAGGGGGGACAGTCAGTTCTTC
v_gene: TRBV18; d_gene: NA; j_gene: TRBJ2-2; abundance: NA; CDR3aa: CASSFVTGELFF; CDR3nt: TGTGCCAGCTCATTTGTAACCGGGGAGCTGTTTTTT
v_gene: TRBV9; d_gene: TRBD1; j_gene: TRBJ2-1; abundance: once; CDR3aa: CASSAGGRDNEQFF; CDR3nt: TGTGCCAGCAGCGCAGGGGGCCGCGACAATGAGCAGTTCTTC
v_gene: TRBV18; d_gene: NA; j_gene: TRBJ1-4; abundance: few; CDR3aa: CASSPGADEKLFF; CDR3nt: TGTGCCAGCTCACCTGGGGCAGATGAAAAACTGTTTTTT
v_gene: TRBV27; d_gene: NA; j_gene: TRBJ1-2; abundance: NA; CDR3aa: CASSFSREGGVDYGYTF; CDR3nt: TGTGCCAGCAGTTTCAGCAGGGAAGGAGGGGTTGACTATGGCTACACCTTC
v_gene: TRBV6-5; d_gene: NA; j_gene: TRBJ2-2; abundance: once; CDR3aa: CASSPWGLTGELFF; CDR3nt: TGTGCCAGCAGTCCCTGGGGGCTCACCGGGGAGCTGTTTTTT
v_gene: TRBV10-3; d_gene: NA; j_gene: TRBJ1-4; abundance: NA; CDR3aa: CAITRVLGEKLFF; CDR3nt: TGTGCCATCACCAGGGTCCTGGGGGAAAAACTGTTTTTT
v_gene: TRBV15; d_gene: TRBD2; j_gene: TRBJ2-7; abundance: NA; CDR3aa: CATSKGTSGSYEQYF; CDR3nt: TGTGCCACCAGCAAAGGGACTAGCGGCTCCTACGAGCAGTACTTC
v_gene: TRBV19; d_gene: TRBD2; j_gene: TRBJ2-1; abundance: NA; CDR3aa: CASSTGLAGGEQFF; CDR3nt: TGTGCCAGTAGTACTGGACTAGCGGGGGGCGAGCAGTTCTTC
v_gene: TRBV28; d_gene: TRBD1; j_gene: TRBJ2-1; abundance: NA; CDR3aa: CASNPVGTAYNEQFF; CDR3nt: TGTGCCAGCAACCCCGTGGGGACAGCCTACAATGAGCAGTTCTTC
v_gene: TRBV2; d_gene: TRBD1; j_gene: TRBJ1-3; abundance: NA; CDR3aa: CASSRPQGVSGNTIYF; CDR3nt: TGTGCCAGTTCTAGGCCACAGGGGGTTTCTGGAAACACCATATATTTT
v_gene: TRBV9; d_gene: TRBD2; j_gene: TRBJ2-7; abundance: NA; CDR3aa: CASSVREGYEQYF; CDR3nt: TGTGCCAGCAGCGTAAGGGAGGGTTACGAGCAGTACTTC
v_gene: TRBV6-1; d_gene: TRBD1; j_gene: TRBJ2-3; abundance: few; CDR3aa: CASSERTGVNTDTQYF; CDR3nt: TGTGCCAGCAGTGAGCGGACAGGGGTCAATACAGATACGCAGTATTTT
v_gene: TRBV9; d_gene: TRBD1; j_gene: TRBJ2-7; abundance: NA; CDR3aa: CASSVGQGVVYEQYF; CDR3nt: TGTGCCAGCAGCGTGGGCCAGGGGGTTGTGTACGAGCAGTACTTC
v_gene: TRBV4-1; d_gene: NA; j_gene: TRBJ1-5; abundance: NA; CDR3aa: CASSQGPEHSNQPQHF; CDR3nt: TGCGCCAGCAGCCAAGGGCCAGAACATAGCAATCAGCCCCAGCATTTT
v_gene: TRBV13; d_gene: TRBD1; j_gene: TRBJ1-2; abundance: NA; CDR3aa: CASSQRTGPRGGYTF; CDR3nt: TGTGCCAGCAGCCAAAGGACAGGCCCGCGAGGGGGCTACACCTTC
v_gene: TRBV11-1; d_gene: NA; j_gene: TRBJ2-7; abundance: NA; CDR3aa: CASTLTGRAEQYF; CDR3nt: TGTGCCAGCACTCTAACCGGGAGAGCCGAGCAGTACTTC
v_gene: TRBV5-1; d_gene: TRBD1; j_gene: TRBJ1-3; abundance: once; CDR3aa: CASSLGSTTGADTIYF; CDR3nt: TGCGCCAGCAGCTTGGGCTCGACGACAGGGGCTGACACCATATATTTT
v_gene: TRBV5-4; d_gene: TRBD2; j_gene: TRBJ2-7; abundance: NA; CDR3aa: CASSSPSGEAGGEQYF; CDR3nt: TGTGCCAGCAGCTCCCCCTCGGGGGAAGCGGGAGGCGAGCAGTACTTC
v_gene: TRBV30; d_gene: NA; j_gene: TRBJ2-7; abundance: NA; CDR3aa: CACGLQGEKQYF; CDR3nt: TGTGCCTGTGGCCTCCAAGGGGAAAAGCAGTACTTC